These 21 T cell receptor beta chains share one sample of origin, sequenced in a study of OX40 agonist ivuxolimab in advanced cancers. Library preparation used the immunoSEQ multiplex PCR assay. The table was pulled from immuneACCESS by TCRdb, which kept in-frame rearrangements only. Such tables lose some clones; where checked, under half of the loss comes from unresolved V genes, and the rest has no known cause. For this sample the table gives 67,000 or so clones, of which approximately 90% were detected only once. Of the sample, over 2.5% falls within the top ten clones. Sample: CD4+ or CD8+ T cells sorted from blood, taken in a trial of the OX40 agonist ivuxolimab. These receptors were obtained from an adult with an advanced solid tumor such as melanoma, head and neck, liver or kidney cancer.

V and J are TRBV27 and TRBJ2-2; 11 bases are shared with TRBD2. Germline lookup yields CDR1 MNHEY and CDR2 SMNVEV (reference sequence). J lost 0 bases, V lost 5 bases, and 17 bases had no gene match. CDR3 length: 21 amino acids. This chain's CDR3 is CASSTPSGGKLFSANTGELFF. CDR3 sequence (DNA): TGTGCCAGCAGTACCCCTAGCGGGGGGAAACTTTTTTCGGCGAACACCGGGGAGCTGTTTTTT.

A few counts support this clone. The V gene is TRBV19, the J gene TRBJ2-5, with 9 bases that match TRBD1. This CDR3 comprises 13 residues. Germline CDR1 reads LNHDA; CDR2 reads SQIVND (reference sequence). V shed 8 bases, J shed 4 bases, and the junction held 5 bases outside the gene matches. CDR3 protein: CASRDRVRETQYF. The CDR3 bases are TGTGCCAGTCGGGACAGGGTAAGAGAGACCCAGTACTTC.

V and J are TRBV6-1 and TRBJ2-1; tentatively, D is TRBD2 (5 bases). CDR3 length equals 15 residues. Between the trimmed V and J ends, which lost 4 bases and 5 bases, there was a span of 15 bases. Germline lookup yields CDR1 MNHNS and CDR2 SASEGT. CDR3 residues: CASSGDWASHNEQFF. DNA of the CDR3: TGTGCCAGCAGTGGAGATTGGGCTAGCCACAATGAGCAGTTCTTC.

The V gene is TRBV30, the J gene TRBJ1-1; TRBD1 might be the D (6 bases). With 5 bases removed from V and 4 bases from J, the gap between germline ends came to 17 bases. The CDR3 runs to 14 residues. Germline V gene sequence: CDR1 GTSNPN, CDR2 SVGIG (reference sequence). CDR3 sequence: CAWGRYRAGTEAFF. DNA for the CDR3: TGTGCCTGGGGACGCTACAGGGCTGGCACTGAAGCTTTCTTT.

The chain recombines TRBV7-9 with TRBJ1-6; TRBD1 matches at 8 bases. Trimming cost V 4 bases and J 7 bases; bases outside gene matches: 3. This CDR3 is built from 14 residues. CDR1 and CDR2 (germline): SEHNR, FQNEAQ (reference sequence). CDR3 sequence: CASSSTGGNSPLHF. The CDR3 DNA follows: TGTGCCAGCAGCTCTACAGGGGGAAATTCACCCCTCCACTTT.

This chain links TRBV5-4 with TRBJ1-6; no firm D call. Germline CDR1 SGHNT, CDR2 YYREEE (reference sequence). V was cut by 4 bases and J by 6 bases, with 14 bases left in between. The CDR3 runs 15 residues. The CDR3 nucleotides are TGTGCCAGCAGCGCGTCGGTGGGGAGTAATTCACCCCTCCACTTT. Amino acid sequence: CASSASVGSNSPLHF.

V is TRBV19 and J is TRBJ2-4; 8 bases are shared with TRBD1. Trimming removed 5 bases from V and 6 bases from J; junction bases left unmatched: 6. This CDR3 comprises 14 residues. Germline CDR1 LNHDA, CDR2 SQIVND (reference sequence). The CDR3 coding sequence is TGTGCCAGTAGTCCGAGGACAGGGTTAAACATTCAGTACTTC. Translation gives CASSPRTGLNIQYF.

The sample holds a few counts of this clone. The chain is built from TRBV9 and TRBJ2-7; D remains unclear. The CDR3 runs to 14 residues. Between the trimmed V and J ends, which lost 0 bases and 1 base, there was a span of 8 bases. Germline V gives CDR1 SGDLS, CDR2 YYNGEE. The DNA for the CDR3 is TGTGCCAGCAGCGTAGCTGTGTTTTCCTACGAGCAGTACTTC. Protein product: CASSVAVFSYEQYF.

The V and J genes are TRBV15 and TRBJ1-3; a possible D gene is TRBD1 (5 bases). The CDR3 runs 18 residues. Trimming removed 0 bases at V and 0 bases at J, with 15 bases between. The V gene's germline CDR1 is LNHNV and CDR2 YYDKDF (reference sequence). In DNA form, the CDR3 reads TGTGCCACCAGCAGAGATCGGTTGGGGGGGAGCTCTGGAAACACCATATATTTT. It specifies CATSRDRLGGSSGNTIYF.

Of note for this clone: At the DNA level, this CDR3 is encoded by other sequences in the same sample as well. In nucleotides, the CDR3 is TGTGCCAGCAGCTTCGATGAGGCAGGAGCCCAAGAGACCCAGTACTTC. Protein sequence: CASSFDEAGAQETQYF. This chain uses TRBV5-6 with TRBJ2-5, with D uncertain. Germline V gene lookup returns CDR1 SGHDT and CDR2 YYEEEE. V lost 2 bases and J lost 1, with 15 bases in between. The CDR3 loop spans 16 amino acids.

The J gene is TRBJ2-1, the V gene TRBV9, with D uncertain. Deletions cut 4 bases from V and 0 bases from J, with 11 bases between. The germline CDR1 and CDR2 sequences are SGDLS and YYNGEE. The CDR3 is 15 amino acids. This chain's CDR3 is CASSSYTSSYNEQFF. CDR3 sequence (DNA): TGTGCCAGCAGCTCGTACACGAGCTCCTACAATGAGCAGTTCTTC.

The count of this clone is one. V usage is TRBV4-1 and J usage is TRBJ2-1, with a tentative D call TRBD2 (7 bases). The CDR3 contains 16 residues. Germline V CDR1 and CDR2: MGHRA, YSYEKL. V was clipped by 0 bases and J by 9 bases, with 18 bases between them. The chain's CDR3 is CASSQDVGGASGEQFF. The CDR3, as DNA: TGCGCCAGCAGCCAAGACGTTGGGGGGGCCAGTGGTGAGCAGTTCTTC.

This clone turned up a few times. The identical CDR3 is also encoded by other nucleotide sequences in the sample. This rearrangement joins TRBV6-5 to TRBJ1-6; TRBD1 matches 8 bases. Germline V CDR1 and CDR2: MNHEY, SVGAGI. J was trimmed by 7 bases and V by 5 bases; bases with no gene match: 4. The CDR3 sequence is 14 residues long. The CDR3 DNA reads TGTGCCAGCAGTCTCGGACAGGGAAATTCACCCCTCCACTTT. Its translation is CASSLGQGNSPLHF.

This clone was picked up one time. The junction does not match germline at one end; this may be a read error. This chain connects TRBV29-1 to TRBJ2-7; D is uncertain. The CDR3 is 12 amino acids. Looked up from germline, CDR1 is SQVTM and CDR2 is ANQGSEA. The CDR3 spells CSVAAVGTSVSF. The CDR3 DNA reads TGCAGCGTGGCGGCCGTGGGTACTTCGGTAAGCTTC.

The chain recombines TRBV30 with TRBJ2-3, with 12 nucleotides matching TRBD2. The CDR3 is made up of 15 amino acids. The germline V gene encodes CDR1 GTSNPN and CDR2 SVGIG (reference sequence). The V segment lost 0 bases and the J segment 6 bases; nucleotides outside the gene matches: 4. CDR3 region: CAWSVTSGGWDTQYF. The CDR3 DNA reads as TGTGCCTGGAGTGTGACTAGCGGGGGTTGGGATACGCAGTATTTT.

J is TRBJ1-1 and V is TRBV4-2, with 8 positions matching TRBD1. Germline loops: CDR1 LGHNA, CDR2 YNFKEQ. The CDR3 is 15 residues long. With 1 base clipped from V and 0 bases from J, the junction kept 1 base outside the gene matches. The CDR3 here is CASSQGDRLNTEAFF. In nucleotides, the CDR3 is TGTGCCAGCAGCCAAGGGGACAGGCTGAACACTGAAGCTTTCTTT.

This rearrangement joins TRBV28 to TRBJ1-6; D perhaps matches TRBD1 (6 bases). Germline CDR1 reads MDHEN; CDR2 reads SYDVKM. This CDR3 has 14 residues. The V and J ends lost 5 bases and 10 bases respectively, with 15 bases between them. The CDR3 loop reads CASSLGRGASPLHF. The CDR3 region has the DNA TGTGCCAGCAGTCTGGGGAGGGGGGCCTCACCCCTCCACTTT.

V gene TRBV7-6 combines with J gene TRBJ2-7, with D unresolved. Germline CDR1 and CDR2: SGHVS and FNYEAQ. The V and J ends lost 5 bases and 4 bases respectively, with 15 bases between them. This CDR3 contains 14 residues. The DNA for the CDR3 is TGTGCCAGCAGCCCCGGACGGCGCCCTTACGAGCAGTACTTC. This sequence encodes CASSPGRRPYEQYF.

The rearrangement joins TRBV11-2 to TRBJ2-2, with a tentative D call TRBD2 (5 bases). CDR1 and CDR2 from the germline V gene are SGHAT and FQNNGV. Trimming cost V 1 base and J 6 bases, with 15 bases left between them. The CDR3 loop spans 16 amino acids. CDR3 amino acids: CASSLVASLIAGELFF. In nucleotides, the CDR3 is TGTGCCAGCAGCTTAGTGGCTAGCTTGATCGCCGGGGAGCTGTTTTTT.

V gene TRBV18 combines with J gene TRBJ2-7; TRBD1 might be the D (6 bases). The V end lost 0 bases, the J end lost 6 bases, and 9 bases lay between the germline ends. Germline assignment: CDR1 KGHSH and CDR2 LQKENI. The CDR3 is 13 residues long. The CDR3 reads CASSPPGTSEQYF. The CDR3 bases are TGTGCCAGCTCACCACCAGGGACAAGCGAGCAGTACTTC.

The V call is TRBV7-6, the J call TRBJ2-1, with a possible D match to TRBD1 (6 bases). V was clipped by 5 bases and J by 13 bases, with 15 bases between them. The germline CDR1 and CDR2 sequences are SGHVS and FNYEAQ. This CDR3 is built from 12 residues. This chain's CDR3 is CASSLPQGAQFF. CDR3 coding DNA: TGTGCCAGCAGCCTCCCACAGGGCGCCCAGTTCTTC. Together with reference TRBV7-6 and TRBJ2-1, the CDR3 gives the full variable domain: GAGVSQSPRYKVTKRGQDVALRCDPISGHVSLYWYRQALGQGPEFLTYFNYEAQQDKSGLPNDRFSAERPEGSISTLTIQRTEQRDSAMYRCASSLPQGAQFFGPGTRLTVL.